This passage covers 8 T cell receptor beta chains from one sample sequenced in a study of cytomegalovirus exposure and HLA in healthy donors. Some clones are missing from TCRdb's copy, which holds only in-frame ones; the method was immunoSEQ multiplex PCR. Among about 240,000 clones, roughly 86% were seen once, and the ten largest hold roughly 1.2%. The sequencing input was PBMCs. All receptors come from a woman aged 25 to 39 in good health and CMV-seropositive.

This rearrangement joins TRBV19 to TRBJ1-2; 10 bases line up with TRBD1. V lost 11 bases and J lost 2; bases outside the gene matches: 11. The CDR3 covers 15 residues. Germline V gene sequence: CDR1 LNHDA, CDR2 SQIVND (reference sequence). The CDR3, as DNA: TGTGCCGCCGAGGACAGGGGGAATAGGAACTATGGCTACACCTTC. Translation gives CAAEDRGNRNYGYTF.

The chain's CDR3 is CASSLVAGGENNQPQHF. The DNA of the CDR3 is TGTGCCAGCAGCTTAGTGGCGGGGGGCGAAAACAATCAGCCCCAGCATTTT. The chain carries TRBV7-2 and TRBJ1-5; D may be TRBD1 (6 bases). Germline values: CDR1 SGHTA, CDR2 FQGNSA. The CDR3 length is 17 residues. The V gene lost 1 base and the J gene lost 3 bases, with 16 bases spanning the gap. Based on the CDR3 plus reference TRBV7-2 and TRBJ1-5, the full variable domain is GAGVSQSPSNKVTEKGKDVELRCDPISGHTALYWYRQSLGQGLEFLIYFQGNSAPDKSGLPSDRFSAERTGGSVSTLTIQRTQQEDSAVYLCASSLVAGGENNQPQHFGDGTRLSIL.

The V and J genes are TRBV10-3 and TRBJ1-2; 7 bases map to TRBD1. The trim removed 2 bases at V and 4 bases at J, leaving 7 bases unmatched. CDR1 is ENHRY, CDR2 SYGVKD, per germline. This CDR3 has 15 amino acids. DNA of the CDR3: TGTGCCATCAGTGAGAAGGGACAGCAGTTCTATGGCTACACCTTC. It encodes CAISEKGQQFYGYTF.

The chain recombines TRBV5-6 with TRBJ1-2, with 11 bases that match TRBD1. Germline V gene data show CDR1 as SGHDT and CDR2 as YYEEEE. V shed 4 bases and J 4 bases; nucleotides not matched to a gene: 3. The CDR3 has 14 amino acids. This CDR3 is CASSTDRGLYGYTF. The CDR3 nucleotides are TGTGCCAGCAGCACGGACAGGGGGCTCTATGGCTACACCTTC.

The genes are TRBV6-5 and TRBJ1-2; a weak D match, TRBD1 (5 bases). Germline V CDR1 and CDR2: MNHEY, SVGAGI. V lost 5 bases and J lost 3, with 10 bases in between. The length of the CDR3 is 13 residues. CDR3 sequence: CASSRGEDYGYTF. For the CDR3, the DNA is TGTGCCAGCAGTCGGGGGGAGGACTATGGCTACACCTTC.

As for this clone: Compared with germline, one end of the junction differs, possibly owing to a read error. V is TRBV7-7 and J is TRBJ2-3; the match to TRBD2 covers 9 bases. The CDR3 runs 14 residues. Germline loops: CDR1 SSHAT, CDR2 FNYEAQ (reference sequence). The chain's CDR3 is CASSFSGSGDTQYF. The CDR3 nucleotides read TGTGCTAGCAGCTTTAGCGGGAGTGGGGATACGCAGTATTTT.

A single count supports this clone. This rearrangement joins TRBV6-5 to TRBJ2-3; D is perhaps TRBD2 (6 bases). Between the trimmed V and J ends, which lost 4 bases and 4 bases, there was a span of 15 bases. This CDR3 is built from 15 residues. Per germline, CDR1 MNHEY and CDR2 SVGAGI. The CDR3 reads CASSSQSGDADTQYF. CDR3 DNA: TGTGCCAGCAGTTCTCAGTCGGGGGACGCAGATACGCAGTATTTT.

This sequence joins TRBV5-8 and TRBJ1-5; D unclear. The CDR3 loop spans 15 amino acids. Trimming pared 4 bases from V and 0 bases from J, leaving 11 bases between. CDR1 SGHTS and CDR2 YDEGEE come from the germline V gene. The CDR3 nucleotides read TGTGCCAGCAGCCCGGAGAGTTATAGCAATCAGCCCCAGCATTTT. It codes for CASSPESYSNQPQHF.